This T cell receptor beta chain was captured by sequencing in a study of cytomegalovirus exposure and HLA in healthy donors. The PCR employed 60 Vbeta primers together with 13 Jbeta primers. Sequencing was performed with immunoSEQ multiplex PCR; in TCRdb, only in-frame clones are kept and a portion is missing. The table has 80,000 to 90,000 clones, 75% seen once. Whole-study results and caveats: The authors assumed roughly uniform sequencing depth across donors for presence/absence analyses. Per published accounts, TCR beta sequences correctly predicted the HLA-A and HLA-B alleles of most subjects. Immune exposure data for these donors was limited to CMV serostatus.

The V and J ends lost 1 base and 3 bases, in that order; junction bases with no gene match: 4. The CDR3 sequence is 16 residues long. Looked up from germline, CDR1 is LNHNV and CDR2 is YYDKDF (reference sequence). This clone was detected only a few times. Its antigen remains unidentified. V is TRBV15 and J is TRBJ1-4; TRBD1 matches at 8 bases. This sequence was found in a man in his forties or fifties in good health and CMV-seronegative. The source material was PBMCs. Here the CDR3 reads CATSRGDRTSNEKLFF. CDR3 sequence (DNA): TGTGCCACCAGCAGAGGGGACAGGACCTCTAATGAAAAACTGTTTTTT.